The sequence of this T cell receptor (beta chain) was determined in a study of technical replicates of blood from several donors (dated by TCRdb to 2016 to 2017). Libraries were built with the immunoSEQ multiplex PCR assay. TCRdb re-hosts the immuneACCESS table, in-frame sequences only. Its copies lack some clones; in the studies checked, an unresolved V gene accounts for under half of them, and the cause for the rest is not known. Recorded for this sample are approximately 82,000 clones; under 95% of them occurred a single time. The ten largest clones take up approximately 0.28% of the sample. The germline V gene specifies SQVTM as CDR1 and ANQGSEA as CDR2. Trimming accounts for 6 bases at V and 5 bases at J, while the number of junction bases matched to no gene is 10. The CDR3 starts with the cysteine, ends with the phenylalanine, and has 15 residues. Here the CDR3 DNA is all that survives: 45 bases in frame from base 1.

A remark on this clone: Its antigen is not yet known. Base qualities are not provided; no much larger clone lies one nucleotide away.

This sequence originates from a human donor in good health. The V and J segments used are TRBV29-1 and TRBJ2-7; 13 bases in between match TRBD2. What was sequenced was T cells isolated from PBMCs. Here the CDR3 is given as CSVALRLAGGHEQYF. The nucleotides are TGCAGCGTAGCCCTACGACTAGCGGGAGGACACGAGCAGTACTTC.